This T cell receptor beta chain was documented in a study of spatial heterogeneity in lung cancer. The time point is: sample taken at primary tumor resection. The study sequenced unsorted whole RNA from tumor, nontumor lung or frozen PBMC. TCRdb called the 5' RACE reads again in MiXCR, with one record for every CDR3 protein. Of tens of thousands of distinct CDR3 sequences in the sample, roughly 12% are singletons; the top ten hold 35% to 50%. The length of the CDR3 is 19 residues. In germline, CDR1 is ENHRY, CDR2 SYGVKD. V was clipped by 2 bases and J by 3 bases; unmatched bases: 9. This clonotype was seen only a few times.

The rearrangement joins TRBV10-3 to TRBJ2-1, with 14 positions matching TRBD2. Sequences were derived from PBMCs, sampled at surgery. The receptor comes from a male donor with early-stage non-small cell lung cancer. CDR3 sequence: CAISEPRGTSGSDYNEQFF. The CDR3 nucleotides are TGTGCCATCAGTGAGCCGCGGGGGACTAGCGGGAGTGACTACAATGAGCAGTTCTTC.